This T cell receptor (beta chain) was identified during a study of blood T cell repertoires in COVID-19. In the source study's methods: Estimates of nucleated cell counts were drawn from the amplification of reference gene primers. Method: immunoSEQ multiplex PCR; TCRdb's copy keeps in-frame clones and lacks some. For V, J and clone size, that table is used; D and trimming come from the DNA. The table includes around 390,000 clones, more than 75% detected once. This CDR3 comprises 17 residues. The V end lost 3 bases, the J end lost 7 bases, and 19 bases lay between the germline ends. Germline values: CDR1 MDHEN, CDR2 SYDVKM. The age range of participants was 18 to 89 years, with residence in around 22 US areas. Clinical history reported by participants formed the basis on which cohorts were assigned.

The sample was PBMCs or T cells enriched from blood (not recorded which). This TCR came from a woman aged 50 to 60 who had recovered from COVID-19. The chain couples TRBV28 to TRBJ1-6, with D possibly TRBD1 on 5 matching bases. CDR3 DNA: TGTGCCAGCAGTTTCGGGGACTTGGCAGAACCAAATTCACCCCTCCACTTT. It codes for CASSFGDLAEPNSPLHF.